Each of the 15 T cell receptor beta chains below was sequenced from the same sample in a study of cytomegalovirus exposure and HLA in healthy donors. This PCR relied on a set of 60 Vbeta primers and 13 Jbeta primers. TCRdb's copy holds only in-frame clones and misses some; the assay was immunoSEQ multiplex PCR. The sample has approximately 24,000 clones; 55% to 75% are singletons. Sequenced material: PBMCs. The receptors shown here come from a woman aged 50 to 65 in good health and CMV-seronegative.

The CDR3 spells CAISDSDQPQHF. CDR3 DNA: TGTGCCATCAGTGATTCGGATCAGCCCCAGCATTTT. The chain carries TRBV10-3 and TRBJ1-5; the D is unclear. The CDR3 is made up of 12 amino acids. Trimming took off 3 bases at V and 5 bases at J, with 5 bases between the two ends. Germline V gene data show CDR1 as ENHRY and CDR2 as SYGVKD.

This chain connects TRBV7-2 to TRBJ2-4, with 8 bases that match TRBD1. Trimming took 3 bases from V and 10 from J; bases not matched to a gene: 5. The CDR3 is 13 amino acids. Germline assignment: CDR1 SGHTA and CDR2 FQGNSA. The CDR3 protein is CASSLSDRAIQYF. CDR3 DNA: TGTGCCAGCAGCTTGTCGGACAGGGCAATTCAGTACTTC.

The CDR3 sequence is CASSPLGQQNSPLHF. In DNA form, the CDR3 reads TGTGCCAGCTCACCTCTAGGACAGCAGAATTCACCCCTCCACTTT. The rearrangement uses TRBV18 and TRBJ1-6; perhaps TRBD1 as D (6 bases). The CDR3 runs 15 residues. Germline V CDR1 and CDR2: KGHSH, LQKENI. V lost 3 bases and J 7 bases, leaving 13 bases between the germline ends.

V and J are TRBV7-9 and TRBJ1-1, with a tentative D call TRBD1 (5 bases). Germline-derived CDR1 and CDR2 are SEHNR and FQNEAQ (reference sequence). V shed 3 bases and J shed 4 bases, with 9 bases lying between them. This CDR3 spans 13 amino acids. The CDR3 is CASSLTASTEAFF. The CDR3 nucleotides read TGTGCCAGCAGCTTGACAGCTAGCACTGAAGCTTTCTTT.

The chain employs TRBV7-4 and TRBJ2-7; 9 bases line up with TRBD1. Germline V gene data show CDR1 as SGHVT and CDR2 as SQSDAQ. Unmatched junction bases numbered 8, after V lost 5 bases and J lost 0 bases. The CDR3 is 16 amino acids. CDR3 region: CASSKTGTGPSYEQYF. Here the CDR3 DNA reads TGTGCCAGCAGCAAAACCGGGACAGGGCCCTCCTACGAGCAGTACTTC.

The V and J genes are TRBV6-5 and TRBJ2-6; weak D call: TRBD1 (6 bases). Germline V gene lookup returns CDR1 MNHEY and CDR2 SVGAGI. The CDR3 has 15 residues. V was shortened by 6 bases and J by 2 bases, with 11 bases between the two germline ends. The CDR3 sequence: CASRGADPGANVLTF. The CDR3 DNA reads TGTGCCAGCAGGGGGGCCGATCCTGGGGCCAACGTCCTGACTTTC.

V usage is TRBV28 and J usage is TRBJ2-7; the D is unclear. CDR1 is MDHEN, CDR2 SYDVKM, per germline. The CDR3 loop spans 11 amino acids. The CDR3, as DNA: TGTGCGTCGGGTTTACCCTACGAGCAGTACTTC. It translates to CASGLPYEQYF.

V and J are TRBV5-4 and TRBJ1-1; D unresolved. V lost 7 bases and J 8 bases, leaving 12 bases between the germline ends. Germline V gives CDR1 SGHNT, CDR2 YYREEE (reference sequence). The CDR3 totals 11 residues. For the CDR3, the DNA is TGTGCCAGCGCGGGAGGCCGGGAAGCTTTCTTT. This encodes CASAGGREAFF.

This clone was counted once. The chain has TRBV29-1 and TRBJ2-3; 11 nucleotides match TRBD2. Germline loops: CDR1 SQVTM, CDR2 ANQGSEA. The CDR3 length is 15 residues. The trim removed 6 bases at V and 4 bases at J, leaving 9 bases unmatched. CDR3 region: CSVIGTSGGADTQYF. The CDR3 nucleotides read TGCAGCGTAATCGGAACTAGCGGGGGAGCAGATACGCAGTATTTT.

This chain connects TRBV6-1 to TRBJ1-5; D is possibly TRBD1 (6 bases). Trimming stripped 6 bases from V and 11 bases from J, with 17 bases between. The CDR3 has 13 amino acids. Per the germline V gene, CDR1 is MNHNS and CDR2 is SASEGT. CDR3 sequence (DNA): TGTGCCAGCAGGACCTCCGGACAGTTGGCCCAGCATTTT. It translates to CASRTSGQLAQHF.

The table lists this clone with a count of one. The rearrangement joins TRBV5-4 to TRBJ1-1; D is possibly TRBD1 (5 bases). This CDR3 is 17 amino acids long. From germline, CDR1 is SGHNT and CDR2 YYREEE (reference sequence). Deletions cut 3 bases from V and 1 base from J, with 19 bases between. The DNA for the CDR3 is TGTGCCAGCAGCTCGGGACTAGCGGGAGGGCGGAACACTGAAGCTTTCTTT. As protein: CASSSGLAGGRNTEAFF.

The chain couples TRBV28 to TRBJ2-5, with 10 bases identical to TRBD2. The CDR3 is made up of 15 amino acids. CDR1 is MDHEN, CDR2 SYDVKM, per germline. Trimming took 2 bases from V and 4 from J; bases not matched to a gene: 4. The CDR3, as DNA: TGTGCCAGCAGTTTAAATCTAGCGGGAGCAGAGACCCAGTACTTC. Translation: CASSLNLAGAETQYF.

The chain recombines TRBV10-3 with TRBJ1-1; D not resolved. The V end was cut by 0 bases, the J end by 10 bases, with 6 bases between. The germline gives CDR1 ENHRY, CDR2 SYGVKD. The CDR3 extends over 11 amino acids. CDR3 sequence reads: CAISESIGAFF. The CDR3 nucleotides read TGTGCCATCAGTGAGTCGATCGGAGCTTTCTTT.

About this clone itself: Mismatch with germline at one junction end may stem from a read error. The V and J genes are TRBV6-5 and TRBJ2-5, with D possibly TRBD2 on 6 matching bases. Germline CDR1 and CDR2: MNHEY and SVGAGI. The CDR3 spans 13 residues. CDR3 residues: CASTYGGGETQYF. The CDR3 DNA sequence: TGTGCCAGCACTTACGGGGGAGGAGAGACCCAGTACTTC.

This chain links TRBV28 with TRBJ2-1; D is possibly TRBD2 (5 bases). The CDR3 loop spans 11 amino acids. V lost 5 bases, J lost 8 bases, and 7 bases lay in between. Germline CDR1 MDHEN, CDR2 SYDVKM. CDR3 sequence: CASSTRDEQFF. Written as DNA, the CDR3 is TGTGCCAGCAGTACTAGGGATGAGCAGTTCTTC. Variable domain in full (rest from reference TRBV28 and TRBJ2-1): DVKVTQSSRYLVKRTGEKVFLECVQDMDHENMFWYRQDPGLGLRLIYFSYDVKMKEKGDIPEGYSVSREKKERFSLILESASTNQTSMYLCASSTRDEQFFGPGTRLTVL.